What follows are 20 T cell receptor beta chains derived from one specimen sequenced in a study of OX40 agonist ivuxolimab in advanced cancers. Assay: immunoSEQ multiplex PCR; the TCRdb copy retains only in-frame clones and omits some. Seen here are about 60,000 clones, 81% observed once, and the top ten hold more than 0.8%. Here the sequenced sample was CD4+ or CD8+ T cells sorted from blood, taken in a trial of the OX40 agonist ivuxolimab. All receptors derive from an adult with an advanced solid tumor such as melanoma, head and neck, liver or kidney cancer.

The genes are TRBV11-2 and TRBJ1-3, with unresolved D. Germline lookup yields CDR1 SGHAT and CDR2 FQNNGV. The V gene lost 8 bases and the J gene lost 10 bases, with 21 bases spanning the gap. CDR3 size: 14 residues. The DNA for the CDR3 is TGTGCCAGCTCCCCGGCCGGGGAACCGATGACCATATATTTT. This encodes CASSPAGEPMTIYF.

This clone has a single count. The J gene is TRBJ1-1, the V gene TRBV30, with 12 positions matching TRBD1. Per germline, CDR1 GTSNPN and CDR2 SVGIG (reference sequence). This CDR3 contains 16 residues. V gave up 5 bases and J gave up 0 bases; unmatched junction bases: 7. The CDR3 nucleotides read TGTGCCTGGGCTGGGGACAGGGGGCCCATGAACACTGAAGCTTTCTTT. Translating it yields CAWAGDRGPMNTEAFF. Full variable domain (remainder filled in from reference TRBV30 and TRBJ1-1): SQTIHQWPATLVQPVGSPLSLECTVEGTSNPNLYWYRQAAGRGLQLLFYSVGIGQISSEVPQNLSASRPQDRQFILSSKKLLLSDSGFYLCAWAGDRGPMNTEAFFGQGTRLTVV.

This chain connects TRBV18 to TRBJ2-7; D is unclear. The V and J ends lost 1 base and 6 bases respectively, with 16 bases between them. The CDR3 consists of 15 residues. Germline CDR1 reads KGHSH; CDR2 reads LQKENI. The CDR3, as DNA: TGTGCCAGCTCACCACGGATGCCCGGTCCTGGCGAGCAGTACTTC. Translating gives CASSPRMPGPGEQYF. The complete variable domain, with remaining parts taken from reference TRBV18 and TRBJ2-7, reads NAGVMQNPRHLVRRRGQEARLRCSPMKGHSHVYWYRQLPEEGLKFMVYLQKENIIDESGMPKERFSAEFPKEGPSILRIQQVVRGDSAAYFCASSPRMPGPGEQYFGPGTRLTVT.

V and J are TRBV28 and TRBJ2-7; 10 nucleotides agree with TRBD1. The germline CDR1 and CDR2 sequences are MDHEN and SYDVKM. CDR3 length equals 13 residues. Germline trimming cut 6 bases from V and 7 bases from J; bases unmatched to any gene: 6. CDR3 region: CASRSTGGGEQYF. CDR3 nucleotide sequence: TGTGCCAGCAGGTCGACAGGGGGCGGAGAGCAGTACTTC.

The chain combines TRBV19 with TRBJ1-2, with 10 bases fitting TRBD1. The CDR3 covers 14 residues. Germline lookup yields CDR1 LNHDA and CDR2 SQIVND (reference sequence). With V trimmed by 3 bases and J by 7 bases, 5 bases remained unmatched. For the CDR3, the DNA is TGTGCCAGTAGTATGGGACAGGGGCTTAGTGGCTACACCTTC. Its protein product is CASSMGQGLSGYTF.

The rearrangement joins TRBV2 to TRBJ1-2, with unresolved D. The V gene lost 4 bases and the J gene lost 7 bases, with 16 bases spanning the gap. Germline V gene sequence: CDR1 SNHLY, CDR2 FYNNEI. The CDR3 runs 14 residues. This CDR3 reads CASSAEQNGSGYTF. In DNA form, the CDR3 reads TGTGCCAGCAGTGCGGAGCAGAATGGGAGTGGCTACACCTTC. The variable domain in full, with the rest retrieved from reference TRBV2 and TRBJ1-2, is EPEVTQTPSHQVTQMGQEVILRCVPISNHLYFYWYRQILGQKVEFLVSFYNNEISEKSEIFDDQFSVERPDGSNFTLKIRSTKLEDSAMYFCASSAEQNGSGYTFGSGTRLTVV.

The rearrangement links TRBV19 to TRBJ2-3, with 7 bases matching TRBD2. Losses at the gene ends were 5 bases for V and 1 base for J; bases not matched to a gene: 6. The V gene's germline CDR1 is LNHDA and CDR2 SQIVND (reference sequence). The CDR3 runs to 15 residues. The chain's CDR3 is CASSLTRGGTDTQYF. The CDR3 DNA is TGTGCCAGTAGTCTCACCCGGGGGGGCACAGATACGCAGTATTTT.

The CDR3 reads CASSEGQGQPQHF. CDR3 in DNA: TGTGCCAGCAGTGAGGGGCAGGGGCAGCCCCAGCATTTT. V gene TRBV6-4 combines with J gene TRBJ1-5, with D perhaps matching TRBD1 (6 bases). V was clipped by 3 bases and J by 7 bases, with 10 bases between them. The CDR3 consists of 13 residues. From germline, CDR1 is MRHNA and CDR2 SNTAGT.

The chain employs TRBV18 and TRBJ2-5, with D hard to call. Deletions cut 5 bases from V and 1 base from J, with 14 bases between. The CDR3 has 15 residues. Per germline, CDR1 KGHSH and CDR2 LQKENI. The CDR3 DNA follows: TGTGCCAGCTCAAACTCCGCAGGTACCCAAGAGACCCAGTACTTC. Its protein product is CASSNSAGTQETQYF.

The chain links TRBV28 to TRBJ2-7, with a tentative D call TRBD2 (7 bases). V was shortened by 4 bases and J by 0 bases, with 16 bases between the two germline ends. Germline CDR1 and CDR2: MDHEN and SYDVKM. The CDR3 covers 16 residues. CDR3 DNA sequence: TGTGCCAGCAGTTCCTCTGGGGGGGGCAACTCCTACGAGCAGTACTTC. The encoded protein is CASSSSGGGNSYEQYF.

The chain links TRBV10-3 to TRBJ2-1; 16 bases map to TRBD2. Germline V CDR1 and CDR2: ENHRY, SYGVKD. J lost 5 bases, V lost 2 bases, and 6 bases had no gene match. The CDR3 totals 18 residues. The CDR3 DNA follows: TGTGCCATCAGTGAGCCCGGGACTAGCGGGGGGGCGGACAATGAGCAGTTCTTC. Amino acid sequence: CAISEPGTSGGADNEQFF.

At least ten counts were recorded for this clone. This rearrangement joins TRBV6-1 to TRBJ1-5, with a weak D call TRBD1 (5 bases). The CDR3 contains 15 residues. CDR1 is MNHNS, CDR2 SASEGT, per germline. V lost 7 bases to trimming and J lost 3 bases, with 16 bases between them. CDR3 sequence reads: CASIEWGSSNQPQHF. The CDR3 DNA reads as TGTGCCAGCATCGAGTGGGGGTCCTCCAATCAGCCCCAGCATTTT.

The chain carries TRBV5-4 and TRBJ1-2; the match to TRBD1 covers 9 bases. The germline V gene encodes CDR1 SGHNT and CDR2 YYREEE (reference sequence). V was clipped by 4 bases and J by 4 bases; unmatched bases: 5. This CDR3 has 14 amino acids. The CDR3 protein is CASSLGQGTYGYTF. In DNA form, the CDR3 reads TGTGCCAGCAGCCTAGGACAGGGGACCTATGGCTACACCTTC.

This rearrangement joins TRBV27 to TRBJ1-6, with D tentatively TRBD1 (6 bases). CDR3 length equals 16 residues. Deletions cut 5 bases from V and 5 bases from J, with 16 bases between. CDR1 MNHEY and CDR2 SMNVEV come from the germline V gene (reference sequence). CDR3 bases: TGTGCCAGCAGTCCTGAAACAGGGTCCCATAATTCACCCCTCCACTTT. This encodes CASSPETGSHNSPLHF.

The CDR3 DNA is TGTGCCAGCACCCAGGGGGTGGTGGGAGAGACCCAGTACTTC. Its translation: CASTQGVVGETQYF. V gene TRBV30 combines with J gene TRBJ2-5, with 7 bases identical to TRBD1. Germline V CDR1 and CDR2: GTSNPN, SVGIG (reference sequence). CDR3 length: 14 amino acids. V gave up 8 bases and J gave up 4 bases; unmatched junction bases: 13. Full variable domain (rest looked up from reference TRBV30 and TRBJ2-5): SQTIHQWPATLVQPVGSPLSLECTVEGTSNPNLYWYRQAAGRGLQLLFYSVGIGQISSEVPQNLSASRPQDRQFILSSKKLLLSDSGFYLCASTQGVVGETQYFGPGTRLLVL.

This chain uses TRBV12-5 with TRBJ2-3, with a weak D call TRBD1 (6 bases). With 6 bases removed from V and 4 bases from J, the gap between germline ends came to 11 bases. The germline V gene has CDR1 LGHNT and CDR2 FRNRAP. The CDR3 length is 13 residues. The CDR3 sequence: CASGSRGPDTQYF. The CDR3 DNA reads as TGTGCTAGTGGCTCCAGGGGCCCAGATACGCAGTATTTT.

The CDR3 loop is CASSEEGEQFF. The CDR3 DNA reads TGTGCCAGCAGTGAAGAGGGAGAGCAGTTCTTC. The V gene is TRBV2, the J gene TRBJ2-1, with D unclear. V was cut by 1 base and J by 10 bases, with 5 bases left in between. Germline V gives CDR1 SNHLY, CDR2 FYNNEI. The CDR3 runs to 11 residues. Supplemented by reference TRBV2 and TRBJ2-1, the full variable domain reads EPEVTQTPSHQVTQMGQEVILRCVPISNHLYFYWYRQILGQKVEFLVSFYNNEISEKSEIFDDQFSVERPDGSNFTLKIRSTKLEDSAMYFCASSEEGEQFFGPGTRLTVL.

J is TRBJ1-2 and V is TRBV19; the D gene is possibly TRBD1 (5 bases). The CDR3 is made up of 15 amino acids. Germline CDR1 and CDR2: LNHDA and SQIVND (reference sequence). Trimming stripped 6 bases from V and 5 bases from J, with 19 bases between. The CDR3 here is CASRPPGGVLYGYTF. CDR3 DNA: TGTGCCAGTAGACCCCCCGGGGGAGTTTTATATGGCTACACCTTC.

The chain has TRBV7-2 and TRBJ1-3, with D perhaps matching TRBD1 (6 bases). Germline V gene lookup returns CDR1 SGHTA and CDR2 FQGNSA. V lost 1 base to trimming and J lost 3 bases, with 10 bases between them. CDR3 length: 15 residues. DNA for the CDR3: TGTGCCAGCAGCTTAGGACCCAGGGGTGGAAACACCATATATTTT. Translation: CASSLGPRGGNTIYF.

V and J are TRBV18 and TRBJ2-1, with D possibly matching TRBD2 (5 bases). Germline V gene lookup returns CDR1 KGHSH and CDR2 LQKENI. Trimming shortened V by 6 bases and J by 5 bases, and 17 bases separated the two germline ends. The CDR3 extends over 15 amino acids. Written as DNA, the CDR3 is TGTGCCAGCTCTCCCGGGGTTCAGTACGACAATGAGCAGTTCTTC. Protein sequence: CASSPGVQYDNEQFF.